The sample holds a few counts of the clone carrying this T cell receptor (beta chain). As yet, its antigen is unknown. This specimen belongs to a study of OX40 agonist ivuxolimab in advanced cancers. Turning to the study itself: With a range of roughly 20 to 80, age averaged 60 years, and about 83% were male.

Whole-study results and caveats: Several nonresponders also turned out to have low normalized T-cell clonal expansion.

TCRdb's table, derived via immunoSEQ multiplex PCR, lists solely in-frame clones and lacks some. The data contain about 37,000 clones, 60% to 80% of them singletons. V dropped 3 bases and J dropped 3 bases, with 12 bases sitting between them. Germline CDR1 MNHNS, CDR2 SASEGT. CDR3 length: 16 amino acids. The TCR was taken from an adult with an advanced solid tumor such as melanoma, head and neck, liver or kidney cancer. The starting material was CD4+ or CD8+ T cells sorted from blood, obtained in a trial of the OX40 agonist ivuxolimab. The V call is TRBV6-1, the J call TRBJ1-6; D is perhaps TRBD1 (5 bases). The CDR3 protein is CASSDTSRVYNSPLHF. DNA for the CDR3: TGTGCCAGCAGTGATACCAGCAGGGTCTATAATTCACCCCTCCACTTT.